The source of this T cell receptor beta chain is a study of blood T cell repertoires in COVID-19. Study information: Italy, Spain and the United States were the sources of the convalescent and acute COVID-19 samples. The analysed material was cDNA or gDNA that came from T cells, B-cell-depleted T cells, or PBMCs.

Deletions cut 1 base from V and 5 bases from J, with 9 bases between. Germline V lookup: CDR1 SGHNT, CDR2 YYREEE (reference sequence). The CDR3 contains 14 residues. Assay used: immunoSEQ multiplex PCR; TCRdb lists only in-frame clones, some missing. The sample consists of 93,000 or so clones, about 89% of them appearing once. The chain links TRBV5-4 to TRBJ2-2; D is perhaps TRBD2 (6 bases). This TCR came from a woman aged 60-75 years with acute or convalescent COVID-19. The material sequenced was peripheral blood. The CDR3 nucleotides read TGTGCCAGCAGCTTGTCCGGGAGAACCGGGGAGCTGTTTTTT. Protein product: CASSLSGRTGELFF. The full variable domain, in which reference TRBV5-4 and TRBJ2-2 provide the parts outside the CDR3, is ETGVTQSPTHLIKTRGQQVTLRCSSQSGHNTVSWYQQALGQGPQFIFQYYREEENGRGNFPPRFSGLQFPNYSSELNVNALELDDSALYLCASSLSGRTGELFFGEGSRLTVL.